This T cell receptor (beta chain) was sequenced in a study of blood T cell repertoires in COVID-19. Turning to the study itself: Some COVID-19 samples were acute and others convalescent; all came from the United States, Italy and Spain.

This CDR3 is built from 15 residues. V lost 2 bases, J lost 4 bases, and 4 bases stayed unmatched. Germline V CDR1 and CDR2: MRHNA, SNTAGT. Generated by immunoSEQ multiplex PCR, the TCRdb table keeps only in-frame clones and is missing some. Of over 200,000 clones in the sample, roughly four fifths were seen once. The TCR was taken from a woman aged 40 to 50 with acute or convalescent COVID-19. Sequences were obtained from peripheral blood. The chain joins TRBV6-4 to TRBJ2-3; 9 bases map to TRBD2. The CDR3 DNA sequence: TGTGCCAGCAGTGACGGACAGCGGGAGGCAGATACGCAGTATTTT. It is translated as CASSDGQREADTQYF.